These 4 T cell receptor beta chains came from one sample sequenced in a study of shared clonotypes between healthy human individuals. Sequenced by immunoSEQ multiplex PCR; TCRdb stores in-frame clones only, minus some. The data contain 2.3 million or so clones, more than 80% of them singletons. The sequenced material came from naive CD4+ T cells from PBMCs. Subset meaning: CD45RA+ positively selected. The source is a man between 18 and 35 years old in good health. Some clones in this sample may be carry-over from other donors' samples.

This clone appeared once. Here the CDR3 reads CASSPGGAGARGTQYF. The CDR3 bases are TGTGCCAGCAGCCCCGGGGGAGCGGGAGCACGGGGGACCCAGTACTTC. The gene calls are TRBV28 and TRBJ2-5, with TRBD2 matching over 8 bases. The CDR3 runs 16 residues. V lost 6 bases to trimming and J lost 7 bases; unmatched junction nucleotides: 16. Per the germline V gene, CDR1 is MDHEN and CDR2 is SYDVKM.

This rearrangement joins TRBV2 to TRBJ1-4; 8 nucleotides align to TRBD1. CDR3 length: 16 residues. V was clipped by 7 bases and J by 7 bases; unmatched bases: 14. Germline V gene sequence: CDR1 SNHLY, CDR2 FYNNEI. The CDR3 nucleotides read TGTGCCAGCACCGGACGGGGGCAGGGGGCTTTTGAAAAACTGTTTTTT. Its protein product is CASTGRGQGAFEKLFF.

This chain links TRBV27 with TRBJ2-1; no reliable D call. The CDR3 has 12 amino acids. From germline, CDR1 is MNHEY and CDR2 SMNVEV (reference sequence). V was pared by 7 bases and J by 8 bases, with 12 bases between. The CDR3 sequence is CASKRRWDEQFF. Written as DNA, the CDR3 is TGTGCCAGCAAAAGAAGGTGGGATGAGCAGTTCTTC.

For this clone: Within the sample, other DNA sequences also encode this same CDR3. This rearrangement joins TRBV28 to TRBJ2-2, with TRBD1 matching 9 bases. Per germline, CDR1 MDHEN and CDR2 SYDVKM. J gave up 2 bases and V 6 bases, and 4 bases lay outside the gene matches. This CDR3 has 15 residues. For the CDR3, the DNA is TGTGCCAGCAGCACGGGACAGGGCAACACCGGGGAGCTGTTTTTT. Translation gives CASSTGQGNTGELFF.